This TCR beta chain is from a study of vaccination and CD4 T cells after COVID-19 (dated by TCRdb to 2022 to 2024). In terms of the full investigation: Convalescent patients had a positive SARS-CoV-2 result on nasal swab PCR, and of these patients, some 10 had mild disease and one had severe disease. Six males and four females were included in the convalescent cohort, with two Hispanic individuals, seven Caucasians, two Asians and one multiracial person represented. Each participant got two doses of either the Pfizer-BioNTech BNT162b2 vaccine (n=8) or the Moderna mRNA-1273 vaccine (n=2). Post-COVID blood samples were collected from convalescent patients a median of roughly 100 days after diagnosis, with a range of about 30 to 170 days. Post-vaccine blood samples were obtained a median of roughly 75 days after the second vaccine dose, with a range of roughly 12 to 250 days. Overlapping spike peptide pools from SARS-CoV-2 and from the common cold coronaviruses HCoV-NL63, HCoV-OC43 and HCoV-229E were used as culture stimuli. As controls, cultures received a CEFX viral epitope pool (the positive control), an HIV-1 Nef peptide pool (the negative control), or no peptide at all. In 9 to 11 COVID-19 convalescent patients and a handful of infection-naive healthy vaccine recipients, researchers compared the spike-specific CD4+ TCR repertoire from before mRNA vaccination with the repertoire from after.

As to this clonotype: It lacks a known antigen. The sample holds no much larger clone one base away, and base qualities are not on file.

CDR3 length: 17 amino acids, cysteine to phenylalanine. Only the CDR3 part of the read is kept: 51 bases, read in frame from the first base. V loses 8 bases at its end and J loses 2 bases; junction bases beyond the gene matches: 10. CDR1 and CDR2 (LNHDA, SQIVND) derive from the germline V gene (reference sequence). The research as a whole found: An increase in the median number of SARS-CoV-2-reactive clonotypes from 20 to 25 after infection to roughly 39 after vaccination was observed, but the change was not found to be significant. The study included relatively few convalescent patients and did not analyze early timepoints after natural infection. Nearly all vaccine-specific clones in convalescent patients (304 of 307) were mono-reactive for SARS-CoV-2 spike rather than cross-reactive with common cold coronaviruses. In convalescent patients, a median about 86% of post-vaccine SARS-CoV-2-reactive clones were detected only after vaccination, and vaccine-specific priming was suggested by this finding.

Libraries were constructed by PCR. DNA from cultured CD4+ T cells underwent TCR sequencing with the Oncomine TCR Beta short-read assay at the Johns Hopkins FTIC core. The QIAamp micro DNA kit was used to extract genomic DNA from the cultured CD4+ T cells. Oncomine TCR Beta libraries from cultured CD4+ T cells were pooled with unique dual indexes and sequenced on an Illumina iSeq 100. In the authors' own workflow: Non-productive sequences were filtered out, and CDR3s that did not start with C, did not end with F or W, or were shorter than 7 amino acids were discarded. The MANAFEST web application was used to identify antigen-specific clonotypes by comparing peptide-stimulated wells against reference wells and other culture wells. An FDR below 0.05, an odds ratio above 5, and a productive frequency above 0.1% in at least two of three replicate wells were required for clones to be considered positive. Cross-reactive clonotypes were defined as significantly expanded in both SARS-CoV-2 spike wells and at least one common cold coronavirus spike condition. Similarity between CDR3 sequences was evaluated in R version 3.6.1 using Levenshtein distances (stringdist) and unrooted phylogenetic trees (ape). The public reads were reanalyzed by TCRdb: fastp trimming at Q25, MiXCR alignment, in-frame beta chains only. Identical CDR3 proteins give one entry, which carries the most common genes and DNA. The V and J calls and clone size come from TCRdb's table, not from the authors' own analysis. Counted in this sample were approximately 12,000 distinct CDR3 sequences; 40% to 60% of them appeared once. Jointly, the top ten make up around 15% of the sample.

This specimen's treatment or condition label, interpreted: roughly 10-day PBMC culture with coronavirus spike peptide pools or control peptides (ViraFEST assay). The study used the ViraFEST assay, which expanded antigen-specific T cells with peptide pools and then identified expanded clonotypes by TCR sequencing. Positive SARS-CoV-2 PCR tests in the convalescent patients dated from March to December 2020, before Alpha, Beta and Delta variants emerged in the United States. Each well held around 2 million PBMCs cultured in IMDM containing around 5% human AB serum and approximately 9.6 IU/ml IL-2, with around 9.2 ug/ml peptide pools added. On days 3 and 7, half of the culture medium was replaced with fresh IL-2-containing medium. Once the cells had been in culture for 9 to 10 days, the EasySep CD4+ T cell isolation kit was used to isolate CD4+ T cells by negative selection. Ficoll-Paque Plus gradient centrifugation was used to isolate PBMCs from whole blood, and the isolated PBMCs were then either used fresh or cryopreserved at -140C. In general, triplicate wells were set up for every culture condition.

Sequencing was done on a sample of CD4+ T cells from blood, cultured in vitro. The sequence is built from TRBV19 and TRBJ1-5; TRBD1 matches 12 bases in the middle. The clonotype was recovered from a human donor who had recovered from COVID-19. In nucleotide form, the sequence is TGTGCCAGTCGGCGGGACAGGGGGCCGTTGGGCAATCAGCCCCAGCATTTT. Its translation is CASRRDRGPLGNQPQHF.